In its sample, the clone carrying this T cell receptor beta chain was seen a few times. The data are from a study of blood T cell repertoires in COVID-19. Overall study context: COVID-19 samples, acute and convalescent, were from the United States, Italy and Spain. PBMCs, B-cell-depleted T cells, or T cells were the source of the cDNA or gDNA that made up the material.

This CDR3 is built from 15 residues. The J segment lost 5 bases and the V segment lost 4 bases, leaving 9 bases of the junction unmatched. Per germline, CDR1 MNHEY and CDR2 SVGEGT. In the source study's methods: Reference gene primers were amplified, and this amplification served to estimate nucleated cell counts. This table comes from immunoSEQ multiplex PCR, and its TCRdb copy is limited to in-frame clones, with some not included. V, J and clone size derive from that table, while D and trimming were established from the DNA sequence. The repertoire holds under 85,000 clones, with about 85% as singletons.

The clonotype was recovered from a man older than 75 with acute or convalescent COVID-19. V usage is TRBV6-2 or TRBV6-3 and J usage is TRBJ1-1; 8 nucleotides line up with TRBD1. The sequenced sample was peripheral blood. The CDR3 loop is CASSSLSGGVTEAFF. The CDR3 DNA follows: TGTGCCAGCAGTTCTCTCTCAGGGGGCGTTACTGAAGCTTTCTTT.